This T cell receptor (beta chain) was recorded in a study of a mutant IDH1 vaccine in newly diagnosed glioma. Germline CDR1 is MNHNS and CDR2 is SASEGT. The V end lost 4 bases, the J end lost 1 base, and 7 bases lay between the germline ends. This CDR3 region has 13 residues. Time point indicated: week 35, safety follow-up. Doses consisted of 300 ug of mutant IDH1 20-mer peptide each, paired with topical imiquimod. TCRdb's table, derived via immunoSEQ multiplex PCR, lists solely in-frame clones and lacks some. The table includes 60,000 to 65,000 clones, 84% detected once. With respect to this clone: Its antigen is as yet unknown. Other DNA sequences from this sample encode an identical CDR3 as well.

The sequencing here drew on PBMCs, taken from a glioma patient whose treatment included an IDH1 peptide vaccine. This rearrangement joins TRBV6-1 to TRBJ1-1, with D tentatively TRBD1 (5 bases). This clonotype was sampled from a man between 25 and 39 years old with glioma. The CDR3 DNA follows: TGTGCCAGCAGTGGCCAGGGGAACACTGAAGCTTTCTTT. Its translation is CASSGQGNTEAFF.